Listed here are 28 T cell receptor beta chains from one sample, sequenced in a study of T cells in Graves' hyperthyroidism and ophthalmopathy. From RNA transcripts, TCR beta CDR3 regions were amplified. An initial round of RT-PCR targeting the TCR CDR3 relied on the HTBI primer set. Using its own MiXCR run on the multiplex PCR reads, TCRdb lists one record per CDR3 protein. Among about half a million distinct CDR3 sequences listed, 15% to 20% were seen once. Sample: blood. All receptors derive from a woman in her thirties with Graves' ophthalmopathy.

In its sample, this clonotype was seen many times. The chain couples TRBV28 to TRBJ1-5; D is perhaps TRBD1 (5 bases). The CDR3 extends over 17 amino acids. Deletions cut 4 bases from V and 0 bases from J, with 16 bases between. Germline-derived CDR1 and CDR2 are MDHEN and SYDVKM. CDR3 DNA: TGTGCCAGCAGTTACCCCCCCCTCAGGGATAGCAATCAGCCCCAGCATTTT. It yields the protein CASSYPPLRDSNQPQHF.

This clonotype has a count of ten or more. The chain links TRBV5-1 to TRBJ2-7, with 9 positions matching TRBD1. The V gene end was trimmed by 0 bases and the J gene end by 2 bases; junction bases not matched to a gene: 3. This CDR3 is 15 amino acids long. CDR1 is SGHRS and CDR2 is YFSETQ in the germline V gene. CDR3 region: CASSLGDRVTYEQYF. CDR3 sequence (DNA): TGCGCCAGCAGCTTGGGGGACAGGGTAACCTACGAGCAGTACTTC.

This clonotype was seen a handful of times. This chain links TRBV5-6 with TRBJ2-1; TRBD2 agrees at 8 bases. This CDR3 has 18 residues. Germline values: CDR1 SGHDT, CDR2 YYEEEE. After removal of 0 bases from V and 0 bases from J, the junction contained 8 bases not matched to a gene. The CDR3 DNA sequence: TGTGCCAGCAGCTTGGACTTCCTAAGCGGGAGCTCCTACAATGAGCAGTTCTTC. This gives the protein CASSLDFLSGSSYNEQFF.

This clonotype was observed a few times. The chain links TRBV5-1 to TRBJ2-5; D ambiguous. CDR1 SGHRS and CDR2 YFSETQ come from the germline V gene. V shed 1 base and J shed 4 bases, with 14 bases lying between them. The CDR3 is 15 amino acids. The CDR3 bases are TGCGCCAGCAGCTTGCGAGGCGAGGAGACAGAGACCCAGTACTTC. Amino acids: CASSLRGEETETQYF.

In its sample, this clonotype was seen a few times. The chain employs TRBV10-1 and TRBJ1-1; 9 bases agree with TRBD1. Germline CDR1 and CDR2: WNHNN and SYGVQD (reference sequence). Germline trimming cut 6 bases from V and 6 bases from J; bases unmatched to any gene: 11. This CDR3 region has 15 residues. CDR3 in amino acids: CASSPNRGRLAEAFF. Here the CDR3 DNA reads TGCGCCAGCAGCCCGAACAGGGGGCGTTTAGCTGAAGCTTTCTTT.

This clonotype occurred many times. The CDR3 loop is CASSYFQGGSYEQYF. The CDR3, as DNA: TGTGCCAGCAGTTACTTCCAGGGCGGGAGCTACGAGCAGTACTTC. The V gene is TRBV6-2 or TRBV6-3, the J gene TRBJ2-7; 7 bases are shared with TRBD2. The germline V gene encodes CDR1 MNHEY and CDR2 SVGEGT. V was clipped by 1 base and J by 3 bases; unmatched bases: 6. This CDR3 comprises 15 residues.

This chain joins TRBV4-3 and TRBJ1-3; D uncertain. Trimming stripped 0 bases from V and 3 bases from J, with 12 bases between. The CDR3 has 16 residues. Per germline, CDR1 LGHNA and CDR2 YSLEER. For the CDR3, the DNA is TGCGCCAGCAGCCAAGAAGCCTACGGCGGTGGAAACACCATATATTTT. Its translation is CASSQEAYGGGNTIYF.

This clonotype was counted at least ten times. In DNA form, the CDR3 reads TGTGCCAGCAGAGCCGGGGGCAGCCTTAGCTCCTACGAGCAGTACTTC. It codes for CASRAGGSLSSYEQYF. This chain connects TRBV6-1 to TRBJ2-7, with D perhaps being TRBD1 or TRBD2 (6 bases each). The V gene's germline CDR1 is MNHNS and CDR2 SASEGT. The CDR3 has 16 residues. Trimming removed 6 bases at V and 0 bases at J, with 18 bases between.

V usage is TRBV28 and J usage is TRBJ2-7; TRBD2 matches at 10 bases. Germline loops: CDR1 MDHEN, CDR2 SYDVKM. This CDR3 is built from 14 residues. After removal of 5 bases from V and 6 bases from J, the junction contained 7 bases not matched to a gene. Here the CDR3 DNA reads TGTGCCAGCAGTCTAGCGGGAGAGTTATTCGAGCAGTACTTC. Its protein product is CASSLAGELFEQYF.

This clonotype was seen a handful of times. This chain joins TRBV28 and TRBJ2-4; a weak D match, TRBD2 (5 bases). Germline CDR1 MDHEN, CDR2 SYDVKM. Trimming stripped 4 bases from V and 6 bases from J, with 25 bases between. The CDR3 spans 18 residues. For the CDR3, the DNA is TGTGCCAGCAGTTCCTTTGAAATAGGAACTAGAGGTGGAAACATTCAGTACTTC. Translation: CASSSFEIGTRGGNIQYF. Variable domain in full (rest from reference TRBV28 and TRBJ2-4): DVKVTQSSRYLVKRTGEKVFLECVQDMDHENMFWYRQDPGLGLRLIYFSYDVKMKEKGDIPEGYSVSREKKERFSLILESASTNQTSMYLCASSSFEIGTRGGNIQYFGAGTRLSVL.

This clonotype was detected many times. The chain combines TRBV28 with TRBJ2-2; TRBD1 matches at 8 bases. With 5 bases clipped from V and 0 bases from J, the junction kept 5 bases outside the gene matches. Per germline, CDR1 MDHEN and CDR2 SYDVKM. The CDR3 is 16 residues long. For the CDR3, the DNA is TGTGCCAGCAGTACACAGGGGGATTCGAACACCGGGGAGCTGTTTTTT. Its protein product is CASSTQGDSNTGELFF.

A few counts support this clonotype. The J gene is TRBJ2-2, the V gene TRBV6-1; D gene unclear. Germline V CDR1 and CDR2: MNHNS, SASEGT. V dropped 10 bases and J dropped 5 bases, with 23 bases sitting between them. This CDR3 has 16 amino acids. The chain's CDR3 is CAIRHLRLERTGELFF. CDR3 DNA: TGTGCCATAAGGCACCTACGCTTGGAGAGGACCGGGGAGCTGTTTTTT.

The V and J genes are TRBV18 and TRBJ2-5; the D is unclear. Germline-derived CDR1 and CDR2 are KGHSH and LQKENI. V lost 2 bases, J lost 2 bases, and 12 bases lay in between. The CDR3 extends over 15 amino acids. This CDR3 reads CASSPTRVTQETQYF. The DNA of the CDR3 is TGTGCCAGCTCACCAACCCGGGTTACTCAAGAGACCCAGTACTTC.

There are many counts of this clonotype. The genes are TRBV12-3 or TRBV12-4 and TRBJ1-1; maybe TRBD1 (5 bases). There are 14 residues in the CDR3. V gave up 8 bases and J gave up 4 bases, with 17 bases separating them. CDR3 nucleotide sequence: TGTGCCAGCTTTGGCATTTCCGGGGGCACTGAAGCTTTCTTT. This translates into CASFGISGGTEAFF.

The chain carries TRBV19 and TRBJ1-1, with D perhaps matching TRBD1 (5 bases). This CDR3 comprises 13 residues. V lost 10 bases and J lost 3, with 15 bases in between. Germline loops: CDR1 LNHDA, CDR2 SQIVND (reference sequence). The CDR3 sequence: CATGTAGYTEAFF. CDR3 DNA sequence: TGTGCCACCGGGACCGCAGGGTACACTGAAGCTTTCTTT.

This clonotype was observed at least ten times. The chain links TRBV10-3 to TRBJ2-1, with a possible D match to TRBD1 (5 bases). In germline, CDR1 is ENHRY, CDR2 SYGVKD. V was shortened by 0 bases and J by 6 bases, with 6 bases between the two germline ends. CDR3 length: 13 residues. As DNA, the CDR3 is TGTGCCATCAGTGAGTCAGGGGTCAATGAGCAGTTCTTC. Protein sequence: CAISESGVNEQFF.

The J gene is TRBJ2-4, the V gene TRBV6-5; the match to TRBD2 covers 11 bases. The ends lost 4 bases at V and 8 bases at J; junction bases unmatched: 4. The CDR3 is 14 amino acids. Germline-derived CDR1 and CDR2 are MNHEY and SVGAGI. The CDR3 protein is CASSSPSGRHIQYF. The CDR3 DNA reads TGTGCCAGCAGTTCCCCTAGCGGGAGGCACATTCAGTACTTC.

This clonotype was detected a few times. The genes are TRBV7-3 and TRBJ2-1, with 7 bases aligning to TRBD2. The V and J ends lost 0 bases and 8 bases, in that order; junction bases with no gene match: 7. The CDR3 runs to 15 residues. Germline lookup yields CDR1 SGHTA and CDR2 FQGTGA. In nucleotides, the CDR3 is TGTGCCAGCAGCTTAACTCGCGGGAGTTCTTATGAGCAGTTCTTC. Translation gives CASSLTRGSSYEQFF.

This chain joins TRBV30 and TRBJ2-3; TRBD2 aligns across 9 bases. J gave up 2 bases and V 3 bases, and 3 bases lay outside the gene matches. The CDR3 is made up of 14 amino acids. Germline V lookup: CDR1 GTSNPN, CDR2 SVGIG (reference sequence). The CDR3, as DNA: TGTGCCTGGAGGGCTAGCGGGGTCACAGATACGCAGTATTTT. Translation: CAWRASGVTDTQYF. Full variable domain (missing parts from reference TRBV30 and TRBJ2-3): SQTIHQWPATLVQPVGSPLSLECTVEGTSNPNLYWYRQAAGRGLQLLFYSVGIGQISSEVPQNLSASRPQDRQFILSSKKLLLSDSGFYLCAWRASGVTDTQYFGPGTRLTVL.

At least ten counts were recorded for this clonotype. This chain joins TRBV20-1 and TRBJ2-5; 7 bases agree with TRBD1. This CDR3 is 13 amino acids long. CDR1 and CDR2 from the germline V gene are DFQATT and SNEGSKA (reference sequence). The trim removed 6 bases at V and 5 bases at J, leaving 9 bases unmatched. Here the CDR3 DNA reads TGCAGTGCAAATACCGGGACAGCGGAGACCCAGTACTTC. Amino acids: CSANTGTAETQYF.

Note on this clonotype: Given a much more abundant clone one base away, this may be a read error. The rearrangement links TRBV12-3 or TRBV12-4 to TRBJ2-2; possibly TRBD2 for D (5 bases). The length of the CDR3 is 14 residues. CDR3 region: CASLENANTGELLF. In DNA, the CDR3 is TGTGCCAGCCTAGAAAACGCGAACACCGGGGAGCTGCTTTTT.

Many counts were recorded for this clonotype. The CDR3 loop reads CASSLAGQGGYEQYF. CDR3 nucleotides: TGTGCCAGCAGCTTGGCCGGACAGGGGGGCTACGAGCAGTACTTC. V and J are TRBV5-6 and TRBJ2-7; 10 bases are shared with TRBD1. V lost 0 bases and J lost 3; bases outside the gene matches: 3. The CDR3 loop spans 15 amino acids. Germline assignment: CDR1 SGHDT and CDR2 YYEEEE. Variable domain in full (rest from reference TRBV5-6 and TRBJ2-7): DAGVTQSPTHLIKTRGQQVTLRCSPKSGHDTVSWYQQALGQGPQFIFQYYEEEERQRGNFPDRFSGHQFPNYSSELNVNALLLGDSALYLCASSLAGQGGYEQYFGPGTRLTVT.

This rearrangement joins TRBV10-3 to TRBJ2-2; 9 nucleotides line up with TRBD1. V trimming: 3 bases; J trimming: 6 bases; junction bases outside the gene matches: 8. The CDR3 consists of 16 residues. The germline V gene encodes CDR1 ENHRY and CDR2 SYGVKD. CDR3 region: CAISEVDRGDPGELFF. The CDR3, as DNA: TGTGCCATCAGTGAAGTAGACAGGGGGGATCCCGGGGAGCTGTTTTTT.

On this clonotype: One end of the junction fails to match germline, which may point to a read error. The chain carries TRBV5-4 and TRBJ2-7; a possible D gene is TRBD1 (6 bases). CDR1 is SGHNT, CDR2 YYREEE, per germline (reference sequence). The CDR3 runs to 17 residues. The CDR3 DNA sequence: TGTACCAGCAGCTTGACGATTGAAGCAGGGGTATCCTACGAGCAGTACTTC. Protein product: CTSSLTIEAGVSYEQYF.

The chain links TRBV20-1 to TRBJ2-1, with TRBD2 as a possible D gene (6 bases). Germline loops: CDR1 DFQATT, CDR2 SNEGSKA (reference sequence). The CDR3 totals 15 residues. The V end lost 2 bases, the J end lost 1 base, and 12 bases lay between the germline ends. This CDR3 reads CSARRIAESYNEQFF. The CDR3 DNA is TGCAGTGCTAGAAGGATAGCGGAATCCTACAATGAGCAGTTCTTC.

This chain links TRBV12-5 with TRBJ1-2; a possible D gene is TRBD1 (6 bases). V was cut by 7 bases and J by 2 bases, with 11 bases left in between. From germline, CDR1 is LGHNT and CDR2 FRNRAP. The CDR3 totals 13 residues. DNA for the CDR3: TGTGCTAGTGCCCTGACAGGAAACTATGGCTACACCTTC. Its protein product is CASALTGNYGYTF.

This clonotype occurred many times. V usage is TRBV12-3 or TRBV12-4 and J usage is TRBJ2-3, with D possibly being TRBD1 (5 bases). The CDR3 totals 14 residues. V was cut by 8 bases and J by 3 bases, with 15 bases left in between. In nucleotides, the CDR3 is TGTGCCAGCCAAGGCAGGGTGAGGACAGATACGCAGTATTTT. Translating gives CASQGRVRTDTQYF.

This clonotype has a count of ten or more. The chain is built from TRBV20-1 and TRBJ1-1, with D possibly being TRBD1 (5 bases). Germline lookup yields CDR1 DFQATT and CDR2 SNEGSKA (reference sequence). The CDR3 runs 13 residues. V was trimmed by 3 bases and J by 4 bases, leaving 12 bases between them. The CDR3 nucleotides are TGCAGTGCTAGCAATCAGGGTTTCACTGAAGCTTTCTTT. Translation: CSASNQGFTEAFF.